This T cell receptor (beta chain) was recorded in a study of regulatory T cells in long-lasting Graves disease. Combining iRepertoire HTBI primers with Arm-PCR of CDR3 regions, the authors built TCR beta libraries. TCRdb analysed the multiplex PCR reads with MiXCR anew, one entry per CDR3 protein. In the table there are almost 350,000 distinct CDR3 sequences, 15% to 20% of which are singletons. Losses at the gene ends were 4 bases for V and 4 bases for J; bases not matched to a gene: 9. From germline, CDR1 is SGDLS and CDR2 YYNGEE. This CDR3 has 16 amino acids. Sample time point: persistent/refractory GD, antithyroid drugs over 5 years with positive TRAb. From PBMCs, RNA was extracted and then used to make the TCR library.

The sample consisted of peripheral blood mononuclear cells (PBMCs), taken when the disease was refractory, from a patient treated with antithyroid drugs. This clonotype was obtained from a female donor with Graves disease. V is TRBV9 and J is TRBJ2-2; 8 bases are shared with TRBD1. CDR3 bases: TGTGCCAGCAGCATGACAGGGGCTGGAAGCACCGGGGAGCTGTTTTTT. This sequence encodes CASSMTGAGSTGELFF.